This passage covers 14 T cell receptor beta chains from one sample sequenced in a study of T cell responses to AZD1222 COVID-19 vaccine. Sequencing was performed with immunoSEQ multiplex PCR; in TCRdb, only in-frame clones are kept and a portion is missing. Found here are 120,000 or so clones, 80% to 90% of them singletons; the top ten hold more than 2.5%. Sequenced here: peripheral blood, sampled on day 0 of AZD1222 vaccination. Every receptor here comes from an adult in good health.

The CDR3 nucleotides read TGTGCCAGCAGCTTTGGGGCCGATTCACCCCTCCACTTT. It is translated as CASSFGADSPLHF. The V and J genes are TRBV7-2 and TRBJ1-6; tentative D call: TRBD1 (5 bases). Trimming stripped 3 bases from V and 8 bases from J, with 8 bases between. Germline CDR1 is SGHTA and CDR2 is FQGNSA. CDR3 length: 13 amino acids.

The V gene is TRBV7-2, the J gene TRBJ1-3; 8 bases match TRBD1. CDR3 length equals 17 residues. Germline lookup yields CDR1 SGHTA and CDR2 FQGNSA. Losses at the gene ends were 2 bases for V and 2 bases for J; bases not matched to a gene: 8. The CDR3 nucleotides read TGTGCCAGCAGCTTACTCCTAGGGACAGGCGCTGGAAACACCATATATTTT. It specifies CASSLLLGTGAGNTIYF.

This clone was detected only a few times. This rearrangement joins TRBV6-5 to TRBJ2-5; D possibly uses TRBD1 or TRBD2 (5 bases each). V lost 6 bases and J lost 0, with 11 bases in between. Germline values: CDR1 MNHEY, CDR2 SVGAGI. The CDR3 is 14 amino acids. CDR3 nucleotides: TGTGCCAGCAGCGGGGCTATACACCAAGAGACCCAGTACTTC. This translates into CASSGAIHQETQYF.

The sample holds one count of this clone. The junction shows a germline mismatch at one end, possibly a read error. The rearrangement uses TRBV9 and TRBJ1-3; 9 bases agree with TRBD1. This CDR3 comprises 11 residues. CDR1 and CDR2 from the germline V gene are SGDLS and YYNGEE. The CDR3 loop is CASSGGQGTHF. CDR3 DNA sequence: TGTGCCAGCTCCGGGGGACAGGGAACCCATTTT.

The CDR3 reads CASSHPPPYTGELFF. The DNA of the CDR3 is TGTGCCAGTAGTCATCCCCCGCCCTACACCGGGGAGCTGTTTTTT. The chain uses TRBV19 and TRBJ2-2; the D is unclear. Trimming left V 5 bases short and J 3 bases short, with 13 bases between. CDR3 length equals 15 residues. Germline CDR1 LNHDA, CDR2 SQIVND (reference sequence).

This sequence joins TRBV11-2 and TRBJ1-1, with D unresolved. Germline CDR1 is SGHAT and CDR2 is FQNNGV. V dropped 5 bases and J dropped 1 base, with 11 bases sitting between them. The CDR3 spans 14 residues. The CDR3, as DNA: TGTGCCAGCAGCCGAGGACGGGAGAACACTGAAGCTTTCTTT. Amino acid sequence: CASSRGRENTEAFF.

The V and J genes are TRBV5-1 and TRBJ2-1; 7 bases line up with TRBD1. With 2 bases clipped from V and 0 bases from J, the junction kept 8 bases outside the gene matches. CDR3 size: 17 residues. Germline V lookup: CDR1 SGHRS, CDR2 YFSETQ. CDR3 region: CASSFTGTASSYNEQFF. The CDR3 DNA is TGCGCCAGCAGCTTTACCGGGACAGCTAGCTCCTACAATGAGCAGTTCTTC.

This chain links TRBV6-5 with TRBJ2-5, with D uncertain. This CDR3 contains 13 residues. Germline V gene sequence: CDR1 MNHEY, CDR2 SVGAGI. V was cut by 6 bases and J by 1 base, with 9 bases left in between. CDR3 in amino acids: CASRDGPQETQYF. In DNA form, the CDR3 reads TGTGCCAGCAGGGATGGCCCCCAAGAGACCCAGTACTTC.

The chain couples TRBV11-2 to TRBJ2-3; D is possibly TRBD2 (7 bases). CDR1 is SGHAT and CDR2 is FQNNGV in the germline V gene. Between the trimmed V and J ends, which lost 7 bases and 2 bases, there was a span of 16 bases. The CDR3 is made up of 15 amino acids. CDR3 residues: CASTTRGAPTDTQYF. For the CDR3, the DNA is TGTGCCAGCACGACTCGGGGGGCTCCCACAGATACGCAGTATTTT.

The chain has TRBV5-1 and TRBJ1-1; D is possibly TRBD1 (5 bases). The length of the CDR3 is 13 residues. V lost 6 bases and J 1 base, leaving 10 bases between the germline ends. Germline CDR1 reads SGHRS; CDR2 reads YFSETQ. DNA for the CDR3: TGCGCCAGCACCGGGACCGAGAACACTGAAGCTTTCTTT. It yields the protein CASTGTENTEAFF.

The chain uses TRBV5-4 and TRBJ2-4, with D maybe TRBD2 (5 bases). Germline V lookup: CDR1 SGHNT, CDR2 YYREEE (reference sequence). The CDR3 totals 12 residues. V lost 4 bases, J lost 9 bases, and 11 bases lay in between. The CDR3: CASSVEDGIQYF. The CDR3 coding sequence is TGTGCCAGCAGCGTGGAGGACGGCATTCAGTACTTC.

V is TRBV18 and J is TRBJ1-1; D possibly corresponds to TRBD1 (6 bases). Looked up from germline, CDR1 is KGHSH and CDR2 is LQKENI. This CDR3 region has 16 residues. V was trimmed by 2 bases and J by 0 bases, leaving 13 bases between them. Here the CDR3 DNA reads TGTGCCAGCTCACCAGGAGGGGGTTACGTGAACACTGAAGCTTTCTTT. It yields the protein CASSPGGGYVNTEAFF. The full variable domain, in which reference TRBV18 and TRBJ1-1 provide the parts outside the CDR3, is NAGVMQNPRHLVRRRGQEARLRCSPMKGHSHVYWYRQLPEEGLKFMVYLQKENIIDESGMPKERFSAEFPKEGPSILRIQQVVRGDSAAYFCASSPGGGYVNTEAFFGQGTRLTVV.

The DNA of the CDR3 is TGCAGCGCCCCGAGCTACAATGAGCAGTTCTTC. Amino acids: CSAPSYNEQFF. V and J are TRBV29-1 and TRBJ2-1, with no clear D. Trimming removed 7 bases at V and 3 bases at J, with 7 bases between. The length of the CDR3 is 11 residues. Germline assignment: CDR1 SQVTM and CDR2 ANQGSEA.

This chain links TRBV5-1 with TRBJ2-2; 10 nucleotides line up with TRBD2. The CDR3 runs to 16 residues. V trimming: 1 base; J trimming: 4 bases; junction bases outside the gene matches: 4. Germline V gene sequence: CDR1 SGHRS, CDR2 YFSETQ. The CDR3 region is CASSLISSGSTGELFF. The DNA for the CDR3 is TGCGCCAGCAGCTTGATCTCTAGCGGGAGCACCGGGGAGCTGTTTTTT.